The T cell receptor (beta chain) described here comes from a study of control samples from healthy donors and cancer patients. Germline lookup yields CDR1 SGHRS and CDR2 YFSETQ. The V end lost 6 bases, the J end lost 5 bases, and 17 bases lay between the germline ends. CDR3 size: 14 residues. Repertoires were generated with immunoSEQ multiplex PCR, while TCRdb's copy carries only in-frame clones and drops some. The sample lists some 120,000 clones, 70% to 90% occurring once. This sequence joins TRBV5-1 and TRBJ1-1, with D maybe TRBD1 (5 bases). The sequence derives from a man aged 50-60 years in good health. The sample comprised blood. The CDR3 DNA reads TGCGCCAGCATCCTATCTGCGGGGGGTACTGAAGCTTTCTTT. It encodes CASILSAGGTEAFF.